Below, 23 T cell receptor beta chains from the same sample are listed, as sequenced in a study of OX40 agonist ivuxolimab in advanced cancers. Assay used: immunoSEQ multiplex PCR; TCRdb lists only in-frame clones, some missing. The sample holds around 57,000 clones, 65% to 90% seen once. Specimen: CD4+ or CD8+ T cells sorted from blood, collected in a trial of the OX40 agonist ivuxolimab. The receptors stem from an adult with an advanced solid tumor such as melanoma, head and neck, liver or kidney cancer.

This chain joins TRBV25-1 and TRBJ2-4; possibly TRBD2 for D (6 bases). V lost 1 base and J 4 bases, leaving 8 bases between the germline ends. There are 14 residues in the CDR3. Germline CDR1 is MGHDK and CDR2 is SYGVNS. As DNA, the CDR3 is TGTGCCAGCAGTGAATCGGGGGATAAAAACATTCAGTACTTC. Protein product: CASSESGDKNIQYF.

The chain combines TRBV7-3 with TRBJ2-1; D remains ambiguous. V shed 4 bases and J shed 0 bases, with 13 bases lying between them. This CDR3 is 16 amino acids long. CDR1 is SGHTA and CDR2 is FQGTGA in the germline V gene. This chain's CDR3 is CASSSYRSSSYNEQFF. In nucleotides, the CDR3 is TGTGCCAGCAGCTCCTATAGGTCTAGCTCCTACAATGAGCAGTTCTTC.

The chain joins TRBV18 to TRBJ2-1; no definite D call. Germline CDR1 and CDR2: KGHSH and LQKENI. The CDR3 consists of 12 residues. Between the trimmed V and J ends, which lost 1 base and 10 bases, there was a span of 8 bases. CDR3 DNA sequence: TGTGCCAGCTCACCACGGATAGGCGAGCAGTTCTTC. As protein: CASSPRIGEQFF.

The V call is TRBV7-3, the J call TRBJ1-1, with D unresolved. Per the germline V gene, CDR1 is SGHTA and CDR2 is FQGTGA. Trimming pared 3 bases from V and 2 bases from J, leaving 7 bases between. The CDR3 contains 13 residues. CDR3 sequence: CASSFLRNTEAFF. The CDR3 bases are TGTGCCAGCAGCTTTCTGCGAAACACTGAAGCTTTCTTT.

This clone has just a few counts. This chain uses TRBV7-9 with TRBJ2-2; 10 bases fit TRBD1. This CDR3 region has 17 residues. V was clipped by 5 bases and J by 2 bases; unmatched bases: 8. Germline assignment: CDR1 SEHNR and CDR2 FQNEAQ (reference sequence). The CDR3 bases are TGTGCCAGCAGCACCGATGACAGGGGGCGAAACACCGGGGAGCTGTTTTTT. This translates into CASSTDDRGRNTGELFF.

V usage is TRBV6-4 and J usage is TRBJ1-2; D is unresolved. Deletions cut 4 bases from V and 6 bases from J, with 18 bases between. The germline CDR1 and CDR2 sequences are MRHNA and SNTAGT. The CDR3 runs 15 residues. The CDR3 region has the DNA TGTGCCAGCAGTGTGGAGGCCTCGCGAAGCCATGGCTACACCTTC. Translation gives CASSVEASRSHGYTF.

This clone appeared a single time. The V gene is TRBV7-6, the J gene TRBJ1-5, with a weak D call TRBD1 (5 bases). Germline V CDR1 and CDR2: SGHVS, FNYEAQ. The CDR3 runs to 16 residues. The V and J ends lost 0 bases and 1 base respectively, with 10 bases between them. CDR3 nucleotides: TGTGCCAGCAGCTTAGCGGGCAGGGAAAGCAATCAGCCCCAGCATTTT. Its translation is CASSLAGRESNQPQHF.

The V call is TRBV9, the J call TRBJ1-4, with D perhaps TRBD1 (6 bases). This CDR3 region has 16 residues. Germline loops: CDR1 SGDLS, CDR2 YYNGEE. V was shortened by 0 bases and J by 5 bases, with 14 bases between the two germline ends. The CDR3, as DNA: TGTGCCAGCAGCGTAGGCCCGGGGCAGGGGAATGAAAAACTGTTTTTT. Its protein product is CASSVGPGQGNEKLFF. Full variable domain (outside the CDR3, taken from reference TRBV9 and TRBJ1-4): DSGVTQTPKHLITATGQRVTLRCSPRSGDLSVYWYQQSLDQGLQFLIQYYNGEERAKGNILERFSAQQFPDLHSELNLSSLELGDSALYFCASSVGPGQGNEKLFFGSGTQLSVL.

This sequence joins TRBV6-6 and TRBJ2-3, with no clear D. Germline CDR1 and CDR2: MNHNY and SVGAGI (reference sequence). The CDR3 sequence is 14 residues long. V shed 2 bases and J shed 0 bases, with 6 bases lying between them. CDR3 in amino acids: CASSYVDSTDTQYF. CDR3 bases: TGTGCCAGCAGTTACGTCGACAGCACAGATACGCAGTATTTT.

This chain uses TRBV6-5 with TRBJ2-7; D ambiguous. CDR1 and CDR2 (germline): MNHEY, SVGAGI. Trimming removed 6 bases at V and 0 bases at J, with 9 bases between. The CDR3 runs 13 residues. CDR3 sequence reads: CASRHRDSYEQYF. In nucleotides, the CDR3 is TGTGCCAGCAGACATCGTGACTCCTACGAGCAGTACTTC.

The chain carries TRBV6-5 and TRBJ1-5; D not certain. CDR3 length: 12 residues. In germline, CDR1 is MNHEY, CDR2 SVGAGI. V was trimmed by 5 bases and J by 6 bases, leaving 8 bases between them. For the CDR3, the DNA is TGTGCCAGCAGTGAACGGGGTCAGCCCCAGCATTTT. Its protein product is CASSERGQPQHF.

The chain employs TRBV7-9 and TRBJ1-5; no clear D gene. Germline V lookup: CDR1 SEHNR, CDR2 FQNEAQ (reference sequence). This CDR3 comprises 14 residues. V lost 1 base to trimming and J lost 4 bases, with 8 bases between them. The CDR3 is CASSLGWGNQPQHF. In DNA form, the CDR3 reads TGTGCCAGCAGCTTAGGGTGGGGAAATCAGCCCCAGCATTTT. The full variable domain, completed using reference TRBV7-9 and TRBJ1-5, is DTGVSQNPRHKITKRGQNVTFRCDPISEHNRLYWYRQTLGQGPEFLTYFQNEAQLEKSRLLSDRFSAERPKGSFSTLEIQRTEQGDSAMYLCASSLGWGNQPQHFGDGTRLSIL.

The chain combines TRBV7-8 with TRBJ1-1; D gene uncertain. V shed 5 bases and J shed 5 bases, with 24 bases lying between them. Germline-derived CDR1 and CDR2 are SGHVS and FQNEAQ. The CDR3 runs to 17 residues. CDR3 sequence (DNA): TGTGCCAGCAGCGCCTCGGGGAGTCCGGCCCGGCGGACTGAAGCTTTCTTT. It specifies CASSASGSPARRTEAFF.

The chain recombines TRBV18 with TRBJ2-7; D tentatively reads TRBD1 or TRBD2 (5 bases each). CDR3 size: 12 residues. Germline values: CDR1 KGHSH, CDR2 LQKENI. V was trimmed by 4 bases and J by 4 bases, leaving 8 bases between them. CDR3 region: CASSRDGYEQYF. The CDR3 DNA follows: TGTGCCAGCTCACGGGACGGGTACGAGCAGTACTTC.

V is TRBV19 and J is TRBJ1-5; TRBD1 matches 7 bases. From germline, CDR1 is LNHDA and CDR2 SQIVND (reference sequence). This CDR3 comprises 16 residues. The trim removed 8 bases at V and 0 bases at J, leaving 10 bases unmatched. CDR3 in DNA: TGTGCCAGTTGGGGGGGACAGACCTATAGCAATCAGCCCCAGCATTTT. This gives the protein CASWGGQTYSNQPQHF.

The genes are TRBV19 and TRBJ1-1; D is perhaps TRBD1 (5 bases). The V gene's germline CDR1 is LNHDA and CDR2 SQIVND (reference sequence). Between the trimmed V and J ends, which lost 6 bases and 0 bases, there was a span of 8 bases. CDR3 length: 13 residues. CDR3 region: CASSQTVNTEAFF. For the CDR3, the DNA is TGTGCCAGTAGCCAGACAGTGAACACTGAAGCTTTCTTT.

The rearrangement joins TRBV2 to TRBJ2-3; a weak D match, TRBD2 (6 bases). V lost 4 bases, J lost 5 bases, and 13 bases lay in between. CDR1 SNHLY and CDR2 FYNNEI come from the germline V gene. This CDR3 region has 14 residues. CDR3: CASSVGGAGDTQYF. The CDR3 DNA follows: TGTGCCAGCAGTGTTGGAGGGGCGGGAGATACGCAGTATTTT. The full variable domain, in which reference TRBV2 and TRBJ2-3 provide the parts outside the CDR3, is EPEVTQTPSHQVTQMGQEVILRCVPISNHLYFYWYRQILGQKVEFLVSFYNNEISEKSEIFDDQFSVERPDGSNFTLKIRSTKLEDSAMYFCASSVGGAGDTQYFGPGTRLTVL.

The rearrangement uses TRBV5-5 and TRBJ2-7; D not certain. The ends were cut back, 0 bases at V and 4 bases at J, with 8 bases in the middle. CDR3 length: 13 amino acids. Germline V lookup: CDR1 SGHKS, CDR2 YYEKEE (reference sequence). The CDR3 spells CASSLEGIYEQYF. Written as DNA, the CDR3 is TGTGCCAGCAGCTTGGAAGGGATATACGAGCAGTACTTC.

V and J are TRBV6-5 and TRBJ1-1; TRBD1 agrees at 7 bases. The germline CDR1 and CDR2 sequences are MNHEY and SVGAGI. There are 13 residues in the CDR3. V was clipped by 5 bases and J by 2 bases; unmatched bases: 2. DNA for the CDR3: TGTGCCAGCAGTACAGGGGCTAACACTGAAGCTTTCTTT. This codes for CASSTGANTEAFF.

The gene calls are TRBV5-4 and TRBJ2-5, with D possibly being TRBD1 (6 bases). Trimming cost V 6 bases and J 0 bases, with 15 bases left between them. Germline CDR1 reads SGHNT; CDR2 reads YYREEE (reference sequence). The CDR3 totals 15 residues. In DNA, the CDR3 is TGTGCCAGCACCACCACCGGGACACACCAAGAGACCCAGTACTTC. Protein: CASTTTGTHQETQYF.

In the case of this clone: One end of the junction varies from germline; a read error may be responsible. The CDR3 spells CATLRTSNYGYTF. The CDR3, as DNA: TGTGCCACCCTCAGGACGTCTAACTATGGCTACACCTTC. The chain links TRBV5-1 to TRBJ1-2; unclear D gene. From germline, CDR1 is SGHRS and CDR2 YFSETQ. CDR3 length: 13 residues.

V is TRBV6-5 and J is TRBJ2-7; the D gene is possibly TRBD1 (6 bases). V lost 2 bases and J lost 3, with 14 bases in between. The germline V gene encodes CDR1 MNHEY and CDR2 SVGAGI. CDR3 size: 15 residues. CDR3 coding DNA: TGTGCCAGCAGTTACCGAGGGACAAACGACTACGAGCAGTACTTC. Its protein is CASSYRGTNDYEQYF.

This rearrangement joins TRBV15 to TRBJ2-7; no clear D gene. The V and J ends lost 0 bases and 4 bases respectively, with 4 bases between them. Germline V lookup: CDR1 LNHNV, CDR2 YYDKDF (reference sequence). This CDR3 contains 12 residues. This chain's CDR3 is CATSRDNYEQYF. The CDR3 DNA is TGTGCCACCAGCAGAGACAATTACGAGCAGTACTTC.